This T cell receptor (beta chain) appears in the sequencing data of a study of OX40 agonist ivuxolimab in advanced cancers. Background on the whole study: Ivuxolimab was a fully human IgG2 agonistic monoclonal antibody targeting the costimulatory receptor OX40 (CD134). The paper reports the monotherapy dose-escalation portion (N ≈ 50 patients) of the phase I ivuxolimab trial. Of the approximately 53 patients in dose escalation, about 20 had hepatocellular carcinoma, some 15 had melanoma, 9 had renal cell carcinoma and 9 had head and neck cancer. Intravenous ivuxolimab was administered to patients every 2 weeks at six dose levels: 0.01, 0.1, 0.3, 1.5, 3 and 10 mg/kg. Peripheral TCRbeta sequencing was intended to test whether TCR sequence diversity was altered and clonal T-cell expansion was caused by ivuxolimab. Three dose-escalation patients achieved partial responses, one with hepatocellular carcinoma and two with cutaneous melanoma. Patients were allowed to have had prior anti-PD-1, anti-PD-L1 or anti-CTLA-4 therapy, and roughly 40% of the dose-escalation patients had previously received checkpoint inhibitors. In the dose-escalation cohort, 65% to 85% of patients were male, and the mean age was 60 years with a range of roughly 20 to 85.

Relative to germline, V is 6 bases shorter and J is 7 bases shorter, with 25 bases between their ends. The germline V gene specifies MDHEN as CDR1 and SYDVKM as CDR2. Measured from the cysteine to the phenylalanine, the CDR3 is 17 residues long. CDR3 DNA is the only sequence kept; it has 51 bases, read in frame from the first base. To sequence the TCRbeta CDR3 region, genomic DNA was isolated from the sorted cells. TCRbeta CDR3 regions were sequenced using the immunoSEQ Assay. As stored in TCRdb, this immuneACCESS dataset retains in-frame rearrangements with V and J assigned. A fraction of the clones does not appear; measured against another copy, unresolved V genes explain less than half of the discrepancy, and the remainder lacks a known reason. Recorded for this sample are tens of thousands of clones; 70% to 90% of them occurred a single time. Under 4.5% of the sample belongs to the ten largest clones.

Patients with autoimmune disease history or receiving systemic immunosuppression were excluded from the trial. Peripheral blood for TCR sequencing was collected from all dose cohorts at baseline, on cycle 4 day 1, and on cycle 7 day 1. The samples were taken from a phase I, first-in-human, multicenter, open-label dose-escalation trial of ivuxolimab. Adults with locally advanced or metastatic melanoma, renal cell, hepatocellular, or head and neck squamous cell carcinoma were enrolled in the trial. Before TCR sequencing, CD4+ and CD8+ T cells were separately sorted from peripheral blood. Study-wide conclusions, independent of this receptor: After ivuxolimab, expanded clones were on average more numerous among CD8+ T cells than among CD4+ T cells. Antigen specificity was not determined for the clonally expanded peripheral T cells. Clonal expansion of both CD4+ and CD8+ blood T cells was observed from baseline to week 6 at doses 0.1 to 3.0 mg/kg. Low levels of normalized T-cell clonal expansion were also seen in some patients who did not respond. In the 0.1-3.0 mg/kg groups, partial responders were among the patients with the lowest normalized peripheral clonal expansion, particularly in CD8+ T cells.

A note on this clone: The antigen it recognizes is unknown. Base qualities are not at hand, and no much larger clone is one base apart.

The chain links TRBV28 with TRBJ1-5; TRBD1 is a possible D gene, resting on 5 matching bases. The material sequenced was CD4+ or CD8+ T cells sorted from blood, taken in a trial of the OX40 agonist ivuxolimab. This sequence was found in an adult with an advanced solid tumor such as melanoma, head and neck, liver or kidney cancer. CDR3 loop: CASSDLSGNPTQQPQHF. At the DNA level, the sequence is TGTGCCAGCAGCGACCTCTCAGGGAACCCGACGCAACAGCCCCAGCATTTT.